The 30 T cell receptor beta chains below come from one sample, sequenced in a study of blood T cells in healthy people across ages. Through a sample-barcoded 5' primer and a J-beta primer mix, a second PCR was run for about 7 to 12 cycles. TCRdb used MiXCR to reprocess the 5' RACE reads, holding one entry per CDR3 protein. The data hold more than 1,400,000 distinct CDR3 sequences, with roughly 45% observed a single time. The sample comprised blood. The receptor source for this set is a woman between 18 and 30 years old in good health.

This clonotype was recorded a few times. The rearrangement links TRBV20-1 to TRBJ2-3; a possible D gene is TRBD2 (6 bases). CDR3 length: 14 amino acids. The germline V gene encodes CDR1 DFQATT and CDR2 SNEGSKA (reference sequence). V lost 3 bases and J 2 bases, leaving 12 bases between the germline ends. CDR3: CSASGREATDTQYF. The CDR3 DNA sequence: TGCAGTGCTAGTGGCAGGGAGGCCACAGATACGCAGTATTTT.

CDR3: CSARGTGSGGYTF. The CDR3 nucleotides are TGCAGTGCTAGAGGGACAGGGTCGGGTGGCTACACCTTC. V and J are TRBV20-1 and TRBJ1-2, with TRBD1 matching over 8 bases. Germline trimming cut 1 base from V and 7 bases from J; bases unmatched to any gene: 5. The CDR3 extends over 13 amino acids. Germline CDR1 reads DFQATT; CDR2 reads SNEGSKA (reference sequence).

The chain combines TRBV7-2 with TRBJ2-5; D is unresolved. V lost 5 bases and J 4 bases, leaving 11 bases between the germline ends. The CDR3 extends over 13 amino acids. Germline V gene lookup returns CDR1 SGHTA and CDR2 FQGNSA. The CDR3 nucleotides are TGTGCCAGCAGCGTAGTCGAAATAGAGACCCAGTACTTC. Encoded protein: CASSVVEIETQYF.

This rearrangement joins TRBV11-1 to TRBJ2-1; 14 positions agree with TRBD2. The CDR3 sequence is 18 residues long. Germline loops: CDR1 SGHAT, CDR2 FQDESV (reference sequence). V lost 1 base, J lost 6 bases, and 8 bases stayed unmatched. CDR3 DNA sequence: TGTGCCAGCAGCTTAGTATATCCCGGACTAGCGGGGGGCAATGAGCAGTTCTTC. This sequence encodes CASSLVYPGLAGGNEQFF.

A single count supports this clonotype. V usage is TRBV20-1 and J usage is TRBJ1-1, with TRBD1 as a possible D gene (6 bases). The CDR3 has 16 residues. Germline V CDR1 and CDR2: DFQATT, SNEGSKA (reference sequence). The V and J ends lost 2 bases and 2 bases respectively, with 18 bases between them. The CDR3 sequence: CSARNPSGGQNTEAFF. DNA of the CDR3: TGCAGTGCTAGAAACCCTAGCGGGGGGCAAAACACTGAAGCTTTCTTT.

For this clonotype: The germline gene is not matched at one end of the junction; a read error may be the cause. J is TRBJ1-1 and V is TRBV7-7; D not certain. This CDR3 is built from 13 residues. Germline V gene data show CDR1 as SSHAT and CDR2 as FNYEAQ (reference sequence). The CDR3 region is CASSPDENTEAFF. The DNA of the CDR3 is TGTGCTAGCAGCCCAGACGAGAACACTGAAGCTTTCTTT.

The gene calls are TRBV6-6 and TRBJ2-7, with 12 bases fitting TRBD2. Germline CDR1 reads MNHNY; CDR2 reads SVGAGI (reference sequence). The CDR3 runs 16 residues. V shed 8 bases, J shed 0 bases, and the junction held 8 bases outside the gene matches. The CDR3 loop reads CASRTRLAGASYEQYF. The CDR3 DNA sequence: TGTGCCAGCCGCACCAGACTAGCGGGAGCCTCCTACGAGCAGTACTTC.

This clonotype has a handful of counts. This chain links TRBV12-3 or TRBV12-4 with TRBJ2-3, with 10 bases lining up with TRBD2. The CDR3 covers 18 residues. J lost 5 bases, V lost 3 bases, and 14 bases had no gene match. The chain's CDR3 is CASSFGASGGYSGDTQYF. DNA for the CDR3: TGTGCCAGCAGTTTTGGGGCTAGCGGGGGCTACTCGGGAGATACGCAGTATTTT.

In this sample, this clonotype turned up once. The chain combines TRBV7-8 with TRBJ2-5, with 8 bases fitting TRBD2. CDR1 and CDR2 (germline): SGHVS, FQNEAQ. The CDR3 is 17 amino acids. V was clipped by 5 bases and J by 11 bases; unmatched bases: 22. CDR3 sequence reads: CASSLGGSGSLGNEQYF. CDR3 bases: TGTGCCAGCAGCCTCGGTGGGAGCGGGAGTCTAGGCAATGAGCAGTACTTC.

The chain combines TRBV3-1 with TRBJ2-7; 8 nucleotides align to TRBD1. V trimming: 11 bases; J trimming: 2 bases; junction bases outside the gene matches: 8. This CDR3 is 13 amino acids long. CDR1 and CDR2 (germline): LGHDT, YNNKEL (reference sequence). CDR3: CAGPEQGAYEQYF. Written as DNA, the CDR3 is TGTGCCGGCCCGGAACAGGGGGCCTACGAGCAGTACTTC.

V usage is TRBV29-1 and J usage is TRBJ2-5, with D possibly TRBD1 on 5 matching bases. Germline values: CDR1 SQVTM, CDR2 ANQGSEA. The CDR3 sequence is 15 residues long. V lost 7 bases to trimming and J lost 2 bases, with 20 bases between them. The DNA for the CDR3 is TGCAGCGCTGGAGTGGGCCTGACAGAACAAGAGACCCAGTACTTC. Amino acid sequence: CSAGVGLTEQETQYF.

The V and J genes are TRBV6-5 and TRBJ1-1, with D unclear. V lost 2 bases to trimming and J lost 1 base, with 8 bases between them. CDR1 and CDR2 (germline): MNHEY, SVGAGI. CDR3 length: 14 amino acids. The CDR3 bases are TGTGCCAGCAGTTACACCGTAAAGAACACTGAAGCTTTCTTT. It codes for CASSYTVKNTEAFF.

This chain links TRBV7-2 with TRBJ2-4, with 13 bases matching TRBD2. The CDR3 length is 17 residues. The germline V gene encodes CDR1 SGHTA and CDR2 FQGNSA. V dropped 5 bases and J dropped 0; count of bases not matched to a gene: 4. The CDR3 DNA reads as TGTGCCAGCAGCGGACTAGCGGGGGACCTAGCCAAAAACATTCAGTACTTC. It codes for CASSGLAGDLAKNIQYF.

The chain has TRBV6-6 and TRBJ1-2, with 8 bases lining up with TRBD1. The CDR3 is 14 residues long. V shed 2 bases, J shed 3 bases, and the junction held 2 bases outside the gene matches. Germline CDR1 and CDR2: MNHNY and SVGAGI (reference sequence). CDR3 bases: TGTGCCAGCAGTTACACGGACAGGGACTATGGCTACACCTTC. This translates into CASSYTDRDYGYTF.

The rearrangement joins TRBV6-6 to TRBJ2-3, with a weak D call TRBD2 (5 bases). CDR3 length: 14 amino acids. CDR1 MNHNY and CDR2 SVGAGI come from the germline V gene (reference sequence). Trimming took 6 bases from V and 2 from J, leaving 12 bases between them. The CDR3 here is CASSVSEYTDTQYF. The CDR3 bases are TGTGCCAGCAGCGTTAGCGAATACACAGATACGCAGTATTTT.

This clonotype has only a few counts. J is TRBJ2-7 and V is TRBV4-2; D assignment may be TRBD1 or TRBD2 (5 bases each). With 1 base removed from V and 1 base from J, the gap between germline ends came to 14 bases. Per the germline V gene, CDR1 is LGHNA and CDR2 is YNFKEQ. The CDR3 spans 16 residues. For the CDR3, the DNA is TGTGCCAGCAGCCAAGGCTCCGGGACCGATTCCTACGAGCAGTACTTC. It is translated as CASSQGSGTDSYEQYF.

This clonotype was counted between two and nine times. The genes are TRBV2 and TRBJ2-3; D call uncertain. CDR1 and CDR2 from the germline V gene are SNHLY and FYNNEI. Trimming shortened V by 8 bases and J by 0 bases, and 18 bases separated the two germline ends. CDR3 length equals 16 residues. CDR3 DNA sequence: TGTGCCAGCCGGTGGACCCAACGACTTAGCACAGATACGCAGTATTTT. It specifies CASRWTQRLSTDTQYF.

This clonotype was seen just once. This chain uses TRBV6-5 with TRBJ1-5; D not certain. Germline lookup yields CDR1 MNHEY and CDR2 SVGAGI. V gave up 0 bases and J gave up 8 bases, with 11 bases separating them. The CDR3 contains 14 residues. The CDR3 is CASSYSSTVKPQHF. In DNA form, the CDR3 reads TGTGCCAGCAGTTACTCATCGACGGTGAAGCCCCAGCATTTT.

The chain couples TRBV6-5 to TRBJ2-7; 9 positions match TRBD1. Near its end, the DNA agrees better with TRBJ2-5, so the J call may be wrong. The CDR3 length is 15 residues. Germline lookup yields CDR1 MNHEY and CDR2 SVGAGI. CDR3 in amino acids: CASSPETGGRETQYF. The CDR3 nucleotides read TGTGCCAGCAGTCCAGAGACAGGGGGGCGGGAGACCCAGTACTTC.

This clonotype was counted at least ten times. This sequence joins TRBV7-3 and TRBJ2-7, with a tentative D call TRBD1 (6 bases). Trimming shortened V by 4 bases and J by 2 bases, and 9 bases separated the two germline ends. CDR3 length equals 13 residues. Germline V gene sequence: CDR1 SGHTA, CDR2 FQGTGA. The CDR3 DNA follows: TGTGCCAGCAGCTCCTCAGGGGCCTACGAGCAGTACTTC. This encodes CASSSSGAYEQYF.

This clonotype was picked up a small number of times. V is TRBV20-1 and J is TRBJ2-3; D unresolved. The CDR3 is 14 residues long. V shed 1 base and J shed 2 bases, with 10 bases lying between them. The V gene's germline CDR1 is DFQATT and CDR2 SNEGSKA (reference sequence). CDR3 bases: TGCAGTGCTAGAGTGGGATCTTACACAGATACGCAGTATTTT. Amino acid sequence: CSARVGSYTDTQYF.

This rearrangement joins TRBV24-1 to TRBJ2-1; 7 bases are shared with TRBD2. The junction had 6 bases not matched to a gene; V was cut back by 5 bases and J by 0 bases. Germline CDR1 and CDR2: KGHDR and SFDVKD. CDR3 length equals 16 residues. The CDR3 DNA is TGTGCCACCAGTGGGGGGGGGGATAGCTCCTACAATGAGCAGTTCTTC. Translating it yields CATSGGGDSSYNEQFF.

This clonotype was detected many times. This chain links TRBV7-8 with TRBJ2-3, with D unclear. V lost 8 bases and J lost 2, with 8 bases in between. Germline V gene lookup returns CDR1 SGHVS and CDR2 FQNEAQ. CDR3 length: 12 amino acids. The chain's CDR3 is CASSPFTDTQYF. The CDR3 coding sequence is TGTGCCAGCTCTCCGTTCACAGATACGCAGTATTTT.

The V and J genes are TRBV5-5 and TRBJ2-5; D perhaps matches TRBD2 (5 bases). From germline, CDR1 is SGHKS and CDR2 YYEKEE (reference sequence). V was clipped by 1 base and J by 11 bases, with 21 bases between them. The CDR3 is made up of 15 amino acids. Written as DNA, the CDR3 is TGTGCCAGCAGCTTGACGGGAACCATGTACAATGAGCAGTACTTC. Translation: CASSLTGTMYNEQYF.

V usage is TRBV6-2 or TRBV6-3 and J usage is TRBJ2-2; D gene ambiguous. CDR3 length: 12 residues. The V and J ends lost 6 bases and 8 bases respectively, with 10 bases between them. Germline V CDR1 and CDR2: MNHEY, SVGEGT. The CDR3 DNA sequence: TGTGCCAGCAGATATCGACCTGGGGAGCTGTTTTTT. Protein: CASRYRPGELFF.

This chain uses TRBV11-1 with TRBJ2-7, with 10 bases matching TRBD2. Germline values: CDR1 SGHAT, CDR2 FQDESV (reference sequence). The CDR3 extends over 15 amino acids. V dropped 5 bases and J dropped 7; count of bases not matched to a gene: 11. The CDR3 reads CASSRTSGTYTEQYF. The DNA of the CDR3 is TGTGCCAGCAGCCGGACTAGCGGAACCTACACTGAGCAGTACTTC.

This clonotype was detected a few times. In DNA form, the CDR3 reads TGTGCCATCTGGGGACTGGGGGCAGATACGCAGTATTTT. The encoded protein is CAIWGLGADTQYF. The rearrangement uses TRBV10-3 and TRBJ2-3; D might be TRBD2 (6 bases). CDR1 is ENHRY and CDR2 is SYGVKD in the germline V gene. V was clipped by 8 bases and J by 4 bases, with 13 bases between them. CDR3 length: 13 amino acids.

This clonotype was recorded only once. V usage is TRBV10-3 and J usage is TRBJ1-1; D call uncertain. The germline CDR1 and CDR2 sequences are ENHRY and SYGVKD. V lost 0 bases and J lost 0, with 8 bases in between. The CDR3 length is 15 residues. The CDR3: CAISESPGMNTEAFF. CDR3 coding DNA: TGTGCCATCAGTGAGTCGCCGGGTATGAACACTGAAGCTTTCTTT.

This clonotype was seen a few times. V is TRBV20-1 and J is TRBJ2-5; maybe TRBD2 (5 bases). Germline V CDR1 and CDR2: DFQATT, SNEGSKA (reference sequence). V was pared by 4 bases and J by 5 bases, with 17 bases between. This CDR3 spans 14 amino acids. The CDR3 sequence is CSAKLALFEETQYF. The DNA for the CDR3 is TGCAGTGCTAAGCTAGCCTTATTCGAGGAGACCCAGTACTTC.

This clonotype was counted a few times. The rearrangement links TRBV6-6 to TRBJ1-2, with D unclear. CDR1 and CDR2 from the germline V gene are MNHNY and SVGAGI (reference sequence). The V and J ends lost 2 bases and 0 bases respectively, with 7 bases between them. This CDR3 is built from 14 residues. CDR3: CASSYKGSNYGYTF. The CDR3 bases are TGTGCCAGCAGTTACAAGGGTTCTAACTATGGCTACACCTTC.